The 15 T cell receptor beta chains below all came from one sample that was sequenced in a study of cytomegalovirus exposure and HLA in healthy donors. The PCR used 60 Vbeta and 13 Jbeta primers. The data were produced by immunoSEQ multiplex PCR, yet TCRdb's version contains in-frame clones alone and is incomplete. The data contain approximately 190,000 clones, 78% of them singletons. The sequenced sample was PBMCs. The receptors stem from a woman in her 30s in good health and CMV-seropositive.

The chain joins TRBV6-6 to TRBJ2-7; 7 bases align to TRBD2. CDR1 is MNHNY, CDR2 SVGAGI, per germline (reference sequence). CDR3 length equals 14 residues. V lost 11 bases and J lost 6; bases outside the gene matches: 16. The DNA of the CDR3 is TGTGCCGGATCTCGTGGGGGGGTCTTAGGCGAGCAGTACTTC. Translated: CAGSRGGVLGEQYF.

This chain joins TRBV7-2 and TRBJ1-2; D is unresolved. V lost 1 base and J lost 5, with 14 bases in between. The CDR3 loop spans 15 amino acids. Looked up from germline, CDR1 is SGHTA and CDR2 is FQGNSA. The DNA for the CDR3 is TGTGCCAGCAGCTTAGACGCAGGCCCCTTATATGGCTACACCTTC. Translation: CASSLDAGPLYGYTF.

CDR3 residues: CASSLGGAGQPQHF. The CDR3 DNA is TGTGCCAGCAGTTTGGGAGGGGCCGGTCAGCCCCAGCATTTT. The genes are TRBV27 and TRBJ1-5, with D tentatively TRBD1 (5 bases). With 3 bases removed from V and 6 bases from J, the gap between germline ends came to 12 bases. Germline loops: CDR1 MNHEY, CDR2 SMNVEV (reference sequence). The CDR3 totals 14 residues.

The gene calls are TRBV4-2 and TRBJ1-5, with D possibly TRBD1 on 5 matching bases. Germline CDR1 and CDR2: LGHNA and YNFKEQ. The CDR3 is made up of 15 amino acids. The ends were cut back, 5 bases at V and 0 bases at J, with 11 bases in the middle. The CDR3 loop reads CASSKGWDSNQPQHF. The DNA of the CDR3 is TGTGCCAGCAGCAAGGGGTGGGATAGCAATCAGCCCCAGCATTTT.

This clone came up a few times. The genes are TRBV19 and TRBJ1-5; the match to TRBD1 covers 8 bases. From germline, CDR1 is LNHDA and CDR2 SQIVND (reference sequence). CDR3 size: 15 residues. V shed 9 bases, J shed 0 bases, and the junction held 7 bases outside the gene matches. CDR3 sequence (DNA): TGTGCCAGCTGGGACAGGCGACTTAGCAATCAGCCCCAGCATTTT. It codes for CASWDRRLSNQPQHF.

This sequence joins TRBV25-1 and TRBJ2-1; TRBD2 matches 7 bases. V lost 7 bases to trimming and J lost 6 bases; unmatched junction nucleotides: 6. Germline-derived CDR1 and CDR2 are MGHDK and SYGVNS. This CDR3 comprises 13 residues. CDR3 region: CASTLPGGNEQFF. For the CDR3, the DNA is TGTGCCAGCACCCTCCCGGGAGGCAATGAGCAGTTCTTC.

The V and J genes are TRBV7-9 and TRBJ1-1; D may be TRBD1 (6 bases). The CDR3 is 15 amino acids. The V end was cut by 5 bases, the J end by 8 bases, with 21 bases between. Germline V gives CDR1 SEHNR, CDR2 FQNEAQ (reference sequence). CDR3 sequence: CASSATAVGGSEAFF. The CDR3 bases are TGTGCCAGCAGCGCGACGGCCGTTGGGGGCAGCGAAGCTTTCTTT.

V gene TRBV5-1 combines with J gene TRBJ2-3; 7 bases match TRBD1. The CDR3 runs to 15 residues. Trimming cost V 6 bases and J 0 bases; bases outside gene matches: 7. Germline V CDR1 and CDR2: SGHRS, YFSETQ. The CDR3 reads CASKEQGRSTDTQYF. DNA for the CDR3: TGCGCCAGCAAGGAACAGGGGCGTAGCACAGATACGCAGTATTTT.

The J gene is TRBJ2-2, the V gene TRBV18; 9 bases match TRBD2. This CDR3 is 16 amino acids long. V lost 3 bases, J lost 3 bases, and 5 bases stayed unmatched. CDR1 KGHSH and CDR2 LQKENI come from the germline V gene. CDR3 residues: CASSPRLAVDTGELFF. The CDR3 nucleotides are TGTGCCAGCTCACCTAGACTAGCGGTTGACACCGGGGAGCTGTTTTTT.

This rearrangement joins TRBV7-2 to TRBJ2-7; 9 bases fit TRBD1. Germline V gene lookup returns CDR1 SGHTA and CDR2 FQGNSA. This CDR3 region has 14 residues. With 3 bases clipped from V and 4 bases from J, the junction kept 4 bases outside the gene matches. The CDR3 coding sequence is TGTGCCAGCAGCTTTAACAGGGGGCGGTACGAGCAGTACTTC. It yields the protein CASSFNRGRYEQYF.

The CDR3 sequence is CASSQVLAGATQETQYF. CDR3 coding DNA: TGCGCCAGCAGCCAAGTTCTAGCGGGGGCGACCCAAGAGACCCAGTACTTC. This chain uses TRBV4-3 with TRBJ2-5, with 10 bases identical to TRBD2. Trimming at V came to 1 base and at J to 1 base, leaving 6 bases not matched to a gene. Germline loops: CDR1 LGHNA, CDR2 YSLEER. The CDR3 consists of 17 residues.

The chain carries TRBV5-4 and TRBJ2-5; 10 bases agree with TRBD2. CDR3 length: 16 residues. Germline V CDR1 and CDR2: SGHNT, YYREEE (reference sequence). With V trimmed by 4 bases and J by 1 base, 7 bases remained unmatched. This CDR3 reads CASSGGLAGVQETQYF. The CDR3 bases are TGTGCCAGCAGCGGGGGGCTAGCGGGGGTCCAAGAGACCCAGTACTTC.

This clone came up a few times. This chain connects TRBV6-1 to TRBJ2-5; 7 bases line up with TRBD2. There are 14 residues in the CDR3. Germline values: CDR1 MNHNS, CDR2 SASEGT. V was pared by 6 bases and J by 4 bases, with 8 bases of the junction left unmatched. In DNA form, the CDR3 reads TGTGCCAGCAGACACAGACTAGCCGCAGAGACCCAGTACTTC. It yields the protein CASRHRLAAETQYF.

The chain has TRBV14 and TRBJ1-2, with TRBD1 identical over 7 bases. The length of the CDR3 is 13 residues. V lost 4 bases and J lost 4; bases outside the gene matches: 3. Germline V gene data show CDR1 as SGHDN and CDR2 as FVKESK. CDR3 in amino acids: CASSPSGGYGYTF. The CDR3 DNA follows: TGTGCCAGCAGCCCCTCAGGGGGCTATGGCTACACCTTC.

The V gene is TRBV12-5, the J gene TRBJ1-5; the D is unclear. This CDR3 has 13 residues. Trimming took 1 base from V and 7 from J, leaving 8 bases between them. The germline V gene encodes CDR1 LGHNT and CDR2 FRNRAP. CDR3 nucleotide sequence: TGTGCTAGTGGTTTGGCCCTAGAACAGCCCCAGCATTTT. The encoded protein is CASGLALEQPQHF.